This TCR beta chain stems from a study of response to subunit inactivated influenza vaccine. Regarding the study as a whole: Authors suggested each seasonal influenza vaccination recruits few new T cells.

TCRdb fed the RT-PCR reads into MiXCR, producing one record per CDR3 protein. In the table there are about 520,000 distinct CDR3 sequences, 25% of which are singletons. In regard to this clonotype: Its target is unknown.

V shed 4 bases, J shed 7 bases, and the junction held 13 bases outside the gene matches. Germline loops: CDR1 SGHDT, CDR2 YYEEEE. The CDR3 length is 15 residues. Source: CD4+ T cells sorted from PBMCs, taken roughly 5 days after vaccination. The V and J genes are TRBV5-6 and TRBJ2-7, with 8 bases that match TRBD2. The sequence was obtained from a middle-aged man who received an inactivated influenza vaccine. The CDR3 protein is CASSPDPGGSLEQYF. The CDR3, as DNA: TGTGCCAGCAGCCCCGACCCGGGAGGGAGCCTGGAGCAGTACTTC.